The subject of this entry is one T cell receptor (beta chain). Its binding antigen is unknown. The data are from a study of cytomegalovirus exposure and HLA in healthy donors (dated by TCRdb to the late 2010s). Some background on the complete study: In an earlier analysis of around 540 of the donors, approximately 260 Gb of sequence data and 100 million or so unique TCR beta sequences from 180 million or so T cells were reported. An early release that covered several hundred HLA-typed donors contained approximately 300 gigabases of sequencing data and about 93 million unique TCR sequences. The genetic ancestry cluster associated with self-reported Caucasian donors included roughly 84% of the roughly 380 genotyped donors. The study aimed to test whether cataloging public T cell receptors could reveal signatures of past pathogen exposure. The T cell repertoires of some 700 subjects were profiled by immunosequencing and related to cytomegalovirus serostatus. Besides the first cohort of 550 to 750 subjects, a separate validation cohort made up of 120 or so different subjects was used. The study combined high-throughput TCR immunosequencing, statistical association of individual TCRs with disease status, and machine learning to predict cytomegalovirus infection status. To study patterns of TCR occurrence, a later analysis re-analyzed previously published TCR beta repertoires from 666 donors and added high-resolution HLA genotyping. Rather than drawing on any new phenotypic data, the later analysis identified candidate immune exposures from TCR beta sequences and the way those sequences occurred across donors. An earlier analysis of some 500 of the donors used high-throughput TCR beta sequencing to judge whether each TCR beta V gene segment behaved as functional or pseudogenic. Donor age, sex, ethnicity and CMV serostatus were collected together with the repertoire data. Genome-wide SNP genotypes for about 65% of the 666 donors were used in a later genetic analysis, which treated that subset as a discovery cohort. Every discovery cohort repertoire had been produced on one sequencing platform. Class I and class II HLA loci were covered by the typing at four-digit resolution. The number of typed donors differed by locus: roughly 629-640 for A, B, C, DRB1 and DQB1; about 520 for DQA1; roughly 600 for DPA1; and approximately 450 for DPB1. Roughly five DR-DQ haplotypes were treated as single units for association and clustering because of strong linkage in the cohort. On average, about 240,000 unique TCR beta nucleotide sequences were sequenced per donor among more than 350 genotyped donors of the cohort, with roughly 20% of those sequences being non-productive.

The cohort was made up of 666 healthy bone marrow donors. All cohort members were sampled while nominally healthy, although unrecorded immune exposures were likely present. The donor tested CMV seropositive and was one of the 289 seropositive cohort members. Every donor gave a peripheral blood sample, and the peripheral blood mononuclear cells from that sample were used for TCR beta sequencing. Genomic DNA was extracted from the blood cell samples with the Qiagen DNeasy Blood Extraction Kit. General findings and caveats noted by the study authors: In this cohort, only TCR beta chains were sequenced, and detectable features were limited by the absence of alpha or paired-chain data. At a false discovery rate of 0.05, a later analysis linked approximately 18,000 TCR beta sequences to specific HLA alleles. When HLA alleles, especially DR and DQ, strongly co-occurred, TCR associations were difficult to assign to individual alleles. A later analysis reported that several top co-occurrence clusters appeared linked to parvovirus B19, influenza, CMV and Epstein-Barr virus. A further reported finding was that TCR beta sequences accurately predicted the HLA-A and HLA-B alleles for most subjects in the first cohort. For the cohort, immune exposure information was limited to CMV serostatus. Because the 87-base-pair reads could not distinguish some IMGT-functional V segments, including TRBV6-2 and TRBV6-3, those segments were excluded. According to a later analysis, TCR association rates differed among HLA loci, with DRB1 alleles showing the most associated TCRs and HLA-C alleles showing the fewest. In vitro tests confirmed that three of the cytomegalovirus-associated TCR beta chains recognize cytomegalovirus antigens. Cytomegalovirus status was reported to be diagnosed by the classifier with high specificity and sensitivity in both the original and validation cohorts. In a later analysis, HLA-associated TCR beta chains were found to be more clonally expanded and to have lower generation probabilities than equally common non-associated chains. Over 15 rarely observed V segments, including chromosome 9 orphons, were excluded from the earlier analysis of almost 600 of the donors because counts were too low. According to a later genetic analysis, donors in an Asian-associated ancestry cluster had fewer N-insertions in productive TCRs than the approximately 650-donor mean. The study gave a list of 150 to 200 TCR beta chains associated with cytomegalovirus. Roughly uniform sequencing depth across donors was assumed in presence/absence analyses, although this assumption may not hold. The sequencing pipeline was judged likely to have produced a cluster of highly shared sequence variants as a technical artifact. Across donors, most TCR sequences were observed very rarely, whereas some public TCRs were present in many individuals. Broadly in line with IMGT annotations, most TCR beta V segments showed up in productive rearrangements about 90% or about 30% of the time in an earlier analysis of several hundred of the donors. Linkage disequilibrium might explain the correlated functional status among segregating V segments, but an unknown experimental factor could not be excluded. The authors suggested that the approach could potentially be extended to other disease states and immunological phenotypes. In a later genetic analysis, a missense DCLRE1C variant was associated with V-gene and J-gene trimming of TCR beta chains, and the association was replicated in an independent cohort. According to a later analysis, most CMV-associated TCR beta chains appeared to be HLA-restricted, and the HLA associations seemed to be driven largely by CMV exposure. Because HLA typing was missing for some donors at each locus, association tests included only the typed subset.

Receptor amplification or capture employed the immunoSEQ multiplex PCR assay. A mixture of 60 forward primers for TCR Vbeta segments and 13 reverse primers for TCR Jbeta segments was used in the multiplex PCR. Amplification of the CDR3 region of rearranged TCR beta genes was performed with a multiplex PCR assay on genomic DNA. The amplified TCR beta libraries were sequenced on the Illumina HiSeq System as 87-base-pair reads. The original methods were these. In a later analysis, around 80 million unique TCR beta chains were counted across the 500 to 850 repertoires, and about 10 million of these chains were shared by at least two donors. Raw reads were error-corrected and collapsed into unique sequences by a nearest-neighbor algorithm in which closely related sequences were merged to remove PCR and sequencing errors. To assign V, D and J gene segments, CDR3 sequences were aligned to IMGT reference sequences. For a sequence to be retained, at least a six-nucleotide match to both a V gene segment and a J gene segment was required. Rearrangements were called productive when the CDR3 lacked stop codons and stayed in frame with V and J; all others were non-productive. Following IMGT convention, CDR3 was defined as the stretch from the second conserved V-encoded cysteine up to the conserved J-encoded phenylalanine. In an earlier analysis of approximately 500 of the donors, sequences lacking an unambiguous match to a single V gene segment were excluded. In an earlier analysis of a few hundred of the donors, V segments were called functional above 56.7% productive rearrangements and were called segregating when the between-donor standard deviation exceeded 5%. A statistical classification framework was developed to diagnose cytomegalovirus status using the catalog of TCR beta chain sequences. A later analysis assigned V and J genes by comparing TCR nucleotide sequences with IMGT/GENE-DB human TR gene sequences. The TCRdist pipeline was used in a later analysis to assign CDR3 sequences and most-parsimonious VDJ recombination scenarios. A later analysis defined each TCR beta chain by its CDR3 amino acid sequence plus V-gene family, and excluded reads lacking a unique V-gene family. To address suspected cross-contamination and a sequencing artifact, a later analysis removed roughly 640 highly shared, low-generation-probability nucleotide sequences. A later analysis calculated a clonal expansion index for each public chain from normalized within-repertoire ranks of inferred template counts. A later analysis computed generation probabilities with a VDJ recombination model fitted to out-of-frame rearrangements, and checked the results against IGoR. A later analysis scored TCR-TCR, TCR-HLA and TCR-CMV co-occurrence with hypergeometric tests, applying a repertoire-size bias correction to TCR pairs. In a later analysis, false discovery rates were estimated by permuting HLA or CMV assignments 20 times. In a later analysis, co-occurring TCRs were grouped using DBSCAN, with TCRdist sequence similarity added in when clustering inside HLA-allele-positive subsets. Repertoires with fewer than 30,000 or more than 120,000 public chains, plus five repertoires with anomalous nucleotide sharing, were excluded from co-occurrence clustering. Not all clones reach the TCRdb copy of this immuneACCESS table, which keeps in-frame sequences only. Checked studies attribute under half of the gap to unresolved V genes and leave the rest unexplained. D and trimming were read from the DNA, whereas the V and J calls and clone size are those reported in that table. The record for this sample contains around 50,000 clones. In total, the top ten clones hold 11% of the sample.

The CDR3 sequence holds 14 residues, the cysteine and phenylalanine included. The retained sequence is limited to the CDR3, 42 bases, with the frame set at the first base. V is pared back by 0 bases and J by 2 bases, with 8 bases lying between the germline termini. Reading the germline V gene gives CDR1 SGHRS and CDR2 YFSETQ. Recombination connected TRBV5-1 to TRBJ2-5; a tentative D match to TRBD1 spans 6 bases. This clonotype was obtained from a woman between 50 and 59 years old in good health and CMV-seropositive. Source material: PBMCs. The CDR3 is CASSLVGGQETQYF. The sequence in DNA is TGCGCCAGCAGCTTGGTAGGGGGACAAGAGACCCAGTACTTC.